This is a list of T cell receptor beta chains from one sample in a study of naive and memory T cell subsets. TCRdb analysed the UMI-ligation and nested PCR reads with MiXCR anew, one entry per CDR3 protein. The sample carries 95,000 to 150,000 distinct CDR3 sequences, 35% to 45% recorded once. Input material: central memory CD4+ T cells from blood. Source of these receptors: a human donor in good health. Each CDR3 is given with its conserved first and last residue. The order of the fields is V gene, clone size, D gene, J gene, CDR3 DNA, CDR3 protein. A D gene is named only where the DNA matches it firmly. Size values are once, few and many counts, or a class for expanded clones, and some rows have none.

>TRBV13|NA|NA|TRBJ2-7
TGTGCCAGCAACCAGAGGGGATCCCGAGAGCAGTACTTC
CASNQRGSREQYF
>TRBV7-9|once|TRBD2|TRBJ2-1
TGTGCCAGCAGCTTACTCCTGCGGGAGGGCCAGCATGAGCAGTTCTTC
CASSLLLREGQHEQFF
>TRBV29-1|NA|TRBD1|TRBJ1-5
TGCAGCGTTGGGGACAGGGCCAATCAGCCCCAGCATTTT
CSVGDRANQPQHF
>TRBV12-3/TRBV12-4|many|TRBD2|TRBJ2-5
TGTGCCAGCAGCTTAGCGGGACCGTACCAAGAGACCCAGTACTTC
CASSLAGPYQETQYF
>TRBV12-3/TRBV12-4|few|NA|TRBJ2-6
TGTGCCAGCAGTCGCTCCTCTGGGGCCAACGTCCTGACTTTC
CASSRSSGANVLTF
>TRBV12-5|NA|NA|TRBJ2-1
TGTGCTAGTGGTTTGGGCAGGAGGAATGAGCAGTTCTTC
CASGLGRRNEQFF
>TRBV5-1|NA|TRBD2|TRBJ2-3
TGCGCCAGCAGCCACCCGGGACTAGCAGCCGATACGCAGTATTTT
CASSHPGLAADTQYF
>TRBV20-1|few|TRBD2|TRBJ2-7
TGCAGTGCGGGGAGGGATGGCGGGAGTGGTTACGAGCAGTACTTC
CSAGRDGGSGYEQYF
>TRBV5-1|NA|TRBD1|TRBJ2-1
TGCGCCAGCAGGGAAGGGACAGACTCCTACAATGAGCAGTTCTTC
CASREGTDSYNEQFF
>TRBV9|NA|NA|TRBJ2-1
TGTGCCAGCAGCGCCTTAGGGGAGAGGTACAATGAGCAGTTCTTC
CASSALGERYNEQFF
>TRBV29-1|NA|NA|TRBJ1-1
TGCAGCGTTGGACTTTCCCGGACTGAAGCTTTCTTT
CSVGLSRTEAFF
>TRBV29-1|few|NA|TRBJ2-5
TGCAGCGGGGGGCGGGGACTGGAAGAGACCCAGTACTTC
CSGGRGLEETQYF
>TRBV28|once|TRBD2|TRBJ2-3
TGTGCCAGCAGCTCACTAGCGGGGACAGATACGCAGTATTTT
CASSSLAGTDTQYF
>TRBV7-2|NA|TRBD2|TRBJ2-5
TGTGCCAGCAGCTTAGGCGGTAGCGGGGCCTCCGGGACCCAGTACTTC
CASSLGGSGASGTQYF
>TRBV7-2|NA|NA|TRBJ2-7
TGTGCCAGCAGCTTTCCCGGGATGACCTACGAGCAGTACTTC
CASSFPGMTYEQYF
>TRBV30|NA|TRBD1|TRBJ1-6
TGTGCCTGGAGCTGGGGACAGGGAAATTCACCCCTCCACTTT
CAWSWGQGNSPLHF
>TRBV4-2|NA|TRBD2|TRBJ2-4
TGTGCCAGCAGCCTCTCGGGAGGACTAGCCAAAAACATTCAGTACTTC
CASSLSGGLAKNIQYF
>TRBV12-3/TRBV12-4|NA|NA|TRBJ2-7
TGTGCCAGCAGCCCCCGTGGGGGGAGGATTTCCGAGCAGTACTTC
CASSPRGGRISEQYF
>TRBV7-2|NA|NA|TRBJ1-1
TGTGTCAGCAGCTTAGAAGGGCTCACTGAAGCTTTCTTT
CVSSLEGLTEAFF
>TRBV5-1|NA|NA|TRBJ2-2
TGCGCCAGCGGGGGCGCGGGCACCGGGGAGCTGTTTTTT
CASGGAGTGELFF
>TRBV6-5|NA|NA|TRBJ2-7
TGTGCCAGCAGTCCCCCAGGCGCGTACGAGCAGTACTTC
CASSPPGAYEQYF
>TRBV24-1|NA|NA|TRBJ2-1
TGTGCCACCAGTGATGCCAGGGGAAGCTCCTACAATGAGCAGTTCTTC
CATSDARGSSYNEQFF
>TRBV7-2|few|NA|TRBJ2-7
TGTGCCAGATCGGGAGACCACATCGGCGAGCAGTACTTC
CARSGDHIGEQYF
>TRBV28|NA|NA|TRBJ1-5
TGTGCCAGCAGTTTAGTGACAGCCAATCAGCCCCAGCATTTT
CASSLVTANQPQHF
>TRBV30|NA|NA|TRBJ1-1
TGTGCCTGGAATCGTAACACTGAAGCTTTCTTT
CAWNRNTEAFF
>TRBV6-5|once|NA|TRBJ2-1
TGTGCCAGCCGGAGGGGTCTCGGCAATGAGCAGTTCTTC
CASRRGLGNEQFF
>TRBV29-1|NA|TRBD2|TRBJ2-7
TGCAGCGTAGCGGGACTAGCGAGTACCTACGAGCAGTACTTC
CSVAGLASTYEQYF
>TRBV27|NA|NA|TRBJ2-7
TGTGCCAGCAGTTTAAATCTACAGTCTGTACAGTACTTC
CASSLNLQSVQYF
>TRBV11-2|NA|NA|TRBJ2-5
TGTGCCAGCAGCTTAGCTGCTTTCTTGGGGTTACGAGAGACCCAGTACTTC
CASSLAAFLGLRETQYF
>TRBV25-1|few|NA|TRBJ2-1
TGTGCCAGCAGTGAAATAGGCCAGACCAATGAGCAGTTCTTC
CASSEIGQTNEQFF
>TRBV20-1|NA|NA|TRBJ1-5
TGCAGTGCTAGCGGTCAGGTCAATCAGCCCCAGCATTTT
CSASGQVNQPQHF
>TRBV2|few|NA|TRBJ2-7
TGTGCCAGCAGCCCCCAACTGATTTCCTACGAGCAGTACTTC
CASSPQLISYEQYF
>TRBV7-2|NA|NA|TRBJ2-1
TGTGCCAGCAGCTCCGACTTTGGCTCCTACAATGAGCAGTTCTTC
CASSSDFGSYNEQFF
>TRBV25-1|once|TRBD1|TRBJ2-2
TGTGCCAGCAGTGCCCGGGACAGGGCCACCGGGGAGCTGTTTTTT
CASSARDRATGELFF
>TRBV20-1|once|NA|TRBJ2-7
TGCAGTGCCGTGAGGGGGACATCTCCCTACGAGCAGTACTTC
CSAVRGTSPYEQYF
>TRBV20-1|NA|NA|TRBJ2-3
TGCAGTGCTAGTGAACCTACCGTCGGGGAGCCAGATACGCAGTATTTT
CSASEPTVGEPDTQYF
>TRBV6-5|NA|NA|TRBJ1-3
TGTGCCAGCAGTTCGACAGCTTACTCTGGAAACACCATATATTTT
CASSSTAYSGNTIYF
>TRBV7-2|NA|NA|TRBJ2-1
TGTGCCAGCAGCTTGGGTGTGGTAGCGCCCCTCGAGCAGTTCTTC
CASSLGVVAPLEQFF
>TRBV18|NA|NA|TRBJ1-2
TGTGCCAGCTCACCACCGGGGGGGATACTCTATGGCTACACCTTC
CASSPPGGILYGYTF
>TRBV27|few|TRBD1|TRBJ2-6
TGTGCCAGCAGTTTCGGATGGACAGGCCGCTCTGGGGCCAACGTCCTGACTTTC
CASSFGWTGRSGANVLTF
>TRBV6-6|NA|NA|TRBJ2-7
TGTGCCAGCAGTCGGGGGAAGGTCGAGCAGTACTTC
CASSRGKVEQYF
>TRBV24-1|few|NA|TRBJ2-1
TGTGCCACCAGTGCAGACTCATTCTCGGGGCAGTTCTTC
CATSADSFSGQFF
>TRBV29-1|few|NA|TRBJ2-5
TGCAGCGTTCAAGGGGGGATAAAGACCCAGTACTTC
CSVQGGIKTQYF
>TRBV3-1|NA|NA|TRBJ1-5
TGTGCCAGCAGCCTCCGGACGGGATATCAGCCCCAGCATTTT
CASSLRTGYQPQHF
>TRBV4-1|NA|TRBD1|TRBJ2-7
TGCGCCAGCAGCCAAGATCCGGGACAGGGCTACGAGCAGTACTTC
CASSQDPGQGYEQYF
>TRBV24-1|few|NA|TRBJ2-2
TGTGCCACCAGTGGGTCCGTTAGACGTACCGGGGAGCTGTTTTTT
CATSGSVRRTGELFF